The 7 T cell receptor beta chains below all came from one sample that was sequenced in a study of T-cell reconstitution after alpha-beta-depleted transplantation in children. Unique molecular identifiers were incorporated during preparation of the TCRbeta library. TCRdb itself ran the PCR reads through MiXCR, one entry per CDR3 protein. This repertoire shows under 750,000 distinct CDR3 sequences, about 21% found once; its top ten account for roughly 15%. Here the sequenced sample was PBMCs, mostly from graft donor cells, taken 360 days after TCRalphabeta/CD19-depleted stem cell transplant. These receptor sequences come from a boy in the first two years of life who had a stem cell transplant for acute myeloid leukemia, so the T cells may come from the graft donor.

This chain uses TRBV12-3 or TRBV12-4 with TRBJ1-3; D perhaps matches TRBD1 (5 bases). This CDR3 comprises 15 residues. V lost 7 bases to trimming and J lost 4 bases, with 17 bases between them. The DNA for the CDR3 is TGTGCCAGCATGTGGGACCGGCTCAACGGAAACACCATATATTTT. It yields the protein CASMWDRLNGNTIYF.

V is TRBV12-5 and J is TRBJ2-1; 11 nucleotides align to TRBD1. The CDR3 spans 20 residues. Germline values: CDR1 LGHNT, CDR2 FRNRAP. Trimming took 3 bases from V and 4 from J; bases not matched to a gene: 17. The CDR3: CASGFEWEKPGTGGYNEQFF. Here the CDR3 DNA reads TGTGCTAGTGGTTTCGAATGGGAAAAACCCGGGACAGGGGGTTACAATGAGCAGTTCTTC. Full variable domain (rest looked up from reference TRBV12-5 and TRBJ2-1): DARVTQTPRHKVTEMGQEVTMRCQPILGHNTVFWYRQTMMQGLELLAYFRNRAPLDDSGMPKDRFSAEMPDATLATLKIQPSEPRDSAVYFCASGFEWEKPGTGGYNEQFFGPGTRLTVL.

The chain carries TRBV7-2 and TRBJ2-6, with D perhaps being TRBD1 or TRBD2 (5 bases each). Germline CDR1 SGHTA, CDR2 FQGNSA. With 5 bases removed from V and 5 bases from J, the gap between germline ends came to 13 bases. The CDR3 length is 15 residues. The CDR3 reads CASSPGATWANVLTF. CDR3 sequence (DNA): TGTGCCAGCAGCCCCGGGGCTACCTGGGCCAACGTCCTGACTTTC.

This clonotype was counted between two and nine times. The DNA for the CDR3 is TGCAGTGCTAGTACTAGCAATTGGGACAATGAGCAGTTCTTC. Residues: CSASTSNWDNEQFF. The V call is TRBV20-1, the J call TRBJ2-1, with D maybe TRBD2 (6 bases). The germline V and J ends were trimmed by 3 bases and 5 bases, with 14 bases remaining between them. Germline V gene data show CDR1 as DFQATT and CDR2 as SNEGSKA (reference sequence). The CDR3 runs to 14 residues.

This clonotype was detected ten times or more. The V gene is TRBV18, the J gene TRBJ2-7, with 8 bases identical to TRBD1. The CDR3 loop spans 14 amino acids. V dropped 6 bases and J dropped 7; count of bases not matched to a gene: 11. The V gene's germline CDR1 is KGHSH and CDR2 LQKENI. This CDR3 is CASSSGTGPREQYF. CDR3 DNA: TGTGCCAGCTCCTCCGGGACAGGACCTCGGGAGCAGTACTTC.

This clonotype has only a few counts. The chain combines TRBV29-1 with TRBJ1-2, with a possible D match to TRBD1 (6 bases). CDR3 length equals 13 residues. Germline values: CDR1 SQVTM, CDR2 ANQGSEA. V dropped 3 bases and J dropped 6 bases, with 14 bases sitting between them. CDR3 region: CSVDRGPRDGYTF. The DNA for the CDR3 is TGCAGCGTTGACAGGGGCCCACGGGATGGCTACACCTTC.

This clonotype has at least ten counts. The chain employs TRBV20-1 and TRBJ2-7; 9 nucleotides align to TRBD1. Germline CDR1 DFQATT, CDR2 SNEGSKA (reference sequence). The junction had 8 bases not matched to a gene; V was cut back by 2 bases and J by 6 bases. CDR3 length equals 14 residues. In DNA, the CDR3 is TGCAGTGCTAGATCCGGGGACAGGGTAGGCGAGCAGTACTTC. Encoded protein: CSARSGDRVGEQYF.